This TCR beta chain came from a study of molecular identifiers for immune sequencing clone quantification. Naive CD8 T cells were FACS-sorted by CD8+CD4-CCR7+CD45RA+ markers. Germline CDR1 MNHEY, CDR2 SVGEGT. CDR3 length: 14 amino acids. Trimming stripped 1 base from V and 7 bases from J, with 11 bases between. This clonotype was counted a few times. With listed TCR primers and previously described methods, bulk TCR libraries were prepared. A single record per CDR3 protein comes from TCRdb applying MiXCR to the PCR reads. The repertoire holds nearly 55,000 distinct CDR3 sequences, with roughly a third as singletons.

The gene calls are TRBV6-2 or TRBV6-3 and TRBJ2-1; D ambiguous. The sequenced sample consisted of naive CD8+ T cells from blood, with Jurkat cell RNA spiked in. Subset of the sample: FACS-sorted CD8+CD4-CCR7+CD45RA+ naive T cells. The receptor was derived from a human donor in good health. Some libraries in this study had Jurkat cell RNA spiked in. CDR3 in DNA: TGTGCCAGCAGTTACTTCTCAAAGGGAAATGAGCAGTTCTTC. Encoded protein: CASSYFSKGNEQFF.